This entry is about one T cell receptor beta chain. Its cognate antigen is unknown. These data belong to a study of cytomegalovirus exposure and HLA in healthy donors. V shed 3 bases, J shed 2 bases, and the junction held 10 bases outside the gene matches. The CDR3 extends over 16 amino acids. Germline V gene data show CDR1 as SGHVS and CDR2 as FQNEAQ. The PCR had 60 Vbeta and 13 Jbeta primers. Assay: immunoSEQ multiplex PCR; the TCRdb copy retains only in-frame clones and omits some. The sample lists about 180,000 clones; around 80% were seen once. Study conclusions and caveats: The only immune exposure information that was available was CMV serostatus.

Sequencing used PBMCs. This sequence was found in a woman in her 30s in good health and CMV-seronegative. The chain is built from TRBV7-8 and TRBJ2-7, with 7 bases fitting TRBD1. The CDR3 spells CASSFGGQRSPYEQYF. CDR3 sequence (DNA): TGTGCCAGCAGCTTTGGGGGACAGCGGTCACCCTACGAGCAGTACTTC.